This TCR beta chain stems from a study of cytomegalovirus exposure and HLA in healthy donors. CDR1 and CDR2 (germline): GTSNPN, SVGIG (reference sequence). The CDR3 runs to 12 residues. V shed 0 bases and J shed 4 bases, with 6 bases lying between them. PCR primers comprised 60 Vbeta and 13 Jbeta primers. The protocol was immunoSEQ multiplex PCR, while the TCRdb copy is restricted to in-frame clones and leaves out a portion. The sample comprises over 95,000 clones, 60% to 85% of which are singletons, and 2% to 3% rests with the top ten. Sequencing input: PBMCs. The clonotype comes from a female donor in good health and CMV-seronegative. The chain links TRBV30 to TRBJ1-2; D gene unclear. The CDR3 sequence: CAWSVSGYGYTF. The DNA of the CDR3 is TGTGCCTGGAGTGTGTCGGGCTATGGCTACACCTTC.